Each of the 27 T cell receptor beta chains below was sequenced from the same sample in a study of metastatic and nonmetastatic thyroid tumors (TCRdb year 2020). Receptor libraries were prepared by PCR. Sequencing instrument: Illumina HiSeq 4000. The public reads were quality trimmed at Q25 with fastp and then assembled into clones with MiXCR by TCRdb, keeping productive beta chains. The sample contains 20,000 to 25,000 clones, 20% of them found a single time. Of the sample, 25% to 30% is held by the ten largest clones. Before undergoing thyroid surgery, none of the patients had been given any kind of treatment. The sequencing input was blood. These receptors were taken from a female donor with papillary thyroid cancer or a benign thyroid nodule (not recorded which). Some clones in this sample may be carry-over from other donors' samples.

For this clone: The junction departs from germline at one end; a sequencing error may be responsible. The genes are TRBV14 and TRBJ2-6; D is possibly TRBD2 (5 bases). The CDR3 consists of 19 residues. From germline, CDR1 is SGHDN and CDR2 FVKESK. The chain's CDR3 is CASSPLPGSTNSGSNVLTF. CDR3 bases: TGTGCCAGCAGCCCTCTTCCGGGGTCCACAAACTCTGGGTCCAACGTCCTGACTTTC. Full variable domain (remainder filled in from reference TRBV14 and TRBJ2-6): EAGVTQFPSHSVIEKGQTVTLRCDPISGHDNLYWYRRVMGKEIKFLLHFVKESKQDESGMPNNRFLAERTGGTYSTLKVQPAELEDSGVYFCASSPLPGSTNSGSNVLTFGAGSRLTVL.

This clone has a count of ten or more. The rearrangement uses TRBV9 and TRBJ2-3; D not certain. Germline assignment: CDR1 SGDLS and CDR2 YYNGEE. The CDR3 is made up of 12 amino acids. V was trimmed by 0 bases and J by 4 bases, leaving 3 bases between them. The CDR3 DNA sequence: TGTGCCAGCAGCGTAGGTCCAGATACGCAGTATTTT. Translation gives CASSVGPDTQYF.

In its sample, this clone was seen many times. The chain carries TRBV7-9 and TRBJ2-3; possibly TRBD2 for D (6 bases). V was clipped by 1 base and J by 2 bases, with 13 bases between them. Germline V gene lookup returns CDR1 SEHNR and CDR2 FQNEAQ (reference sequence). This CDR3 has 16 residues. This CDR3 reads CASSLVAGRDTDTQYF. CDR3 in DNA: TGTGCCAGCAGCTTAGTGGCGGGGCGGGACACAGATACGCAGTATTTT. Full variable domain (missing parts from reference TRBV7-9 and TRBJ2-3): DTGVSQNPRHKITKRGQNVTFRCDPISEHNRLYWYRQTLGQGPEFLTYFQNEAQLEKSRLLSDRFSAERPKGSFSTLEIQRTEQGDSAMYLCASSLVAGRDTDTQYFGPGTRLTVL.

This clone has a count of ten or more. The CDR3 DNA is TGCGCCAGCAGCTTGGGGGAGGCAACTAATGAAAAACTGTTTTTT. Translated, it gives CASSLGEATNEKLFF. The chain carries TRBV5-1 and TRBJ1-4; D remains ambiguous. Germline V gene sequence: CDR1 SGHRS, CDR2 YFSETQ. Trimming shortened V by 0 bases and J by 0 bases, and 6 bases separated the two germline ends. This CDR3 is 15 amino acids long.

In this sample, this clone turned up a few times. Sequence at one end of the junction differs from germline and may be a read error. This chain connects TRBV6-1 to TRBJ2-5; D is unclear. This CDR3 region has 13 residues. In germline, CDR1 is MNHNS, CDR2 SASEGT. The CDR3 DNA reads TGTGCCAGCAGTGACAATCGACCCGACACCCAATACTTC. Amino acid sequence: CASSDNRPDTQYF.

Note on this clone: A much larger clone lies one base from this, so it may be a read error. V usage is TRBV4-2 and J usage is TRBJ2-1; the D is unclear. This CDR3 comprises 13 residues. Germline CDR1 LGHNA, CDR2 YNFKEQ. CDR3 sequence reads: CASSQVADNEHFF. In DNA form, the CDR3 reads TGTGCCAGCAGCCAAGTGGCAGACAATGAGCATTTCTTC.

By sample fraction, this clone is medium-sized. The chain is built from TRBV6-2 or TRBV6-3 and TRBJ2-7; 7 bases fit TRBD1. Germline values: CDR1 MNHEY, CDR2 SVGEGT. The V gene end was trimmed by 5 bases and the J gene end by 1 base; junction bases not matched to a gene: 5. The CDR3 runs 14 residues. In nucleotides, the CDR3 is TGTGCCAGCAGTCCCCGACAGGGTTCCTACGAGCAGTACTTC. This sequence encodes CASSPRQGSYEQYF.

This clone has only a few counts. Just one base apart from a much larger clone, this may be a read error. This specimen includes other DNA sequences encoding the same CDR3. The chain combines TRBV4-1 with TRBJ1-2; 7 nucleotides align to TRBD1. Germline CDR1 reads MGHRA; CDR2 reads YSYEKL. With V trimmed by 2 bases and J by 4 bases, 10 bases remained unmatched. There are 16 residues in the CDR3. CDR3 loop: CASSQLRGTVFYGYTF. CDR3 bases: TGCGCCAGCAGCCAACTGAGGGGGACAGTCTTCTATGGCTACACCTTC.

The rearrangement uses TRBV7-9 and TRBJ2-1, with D unclear. CDR1 is SEHNR, CDR2 FQNEAQ, per germline (reference sequence). Trimming removed 2 bases at V and 12 bases at J, with 11 bases between. This CDR3 spans 12 amino acids. As DNA, the CDR3 is TGTGCCAGCAGCTTATTGGGCCGGGCGCAGTTCTTC. Translated, it gives CASSLLGRAQFF.

This clone has at least ten counts. The same CDR3 can be traced to other DNA sequences in this sample. V and J are TRBV20-1 and TRBJ1-5; D is unresolved. V was trimmed by 6 bases and J by 4 bases, leaving 13 bases between them. Per germline, CDR1 DFQATT and CDR2 SNEGSKA (reference sequence). The CDR3 covers 13 residues. The CDR3 DNA reads as TGCAGTGCCCAGCAAGGTATAAATCAGCCCCAGCATTTT. Its translation: CSAQQGINQPQHF.

This clone was found many times. The V call is TRBV5-4, the J call TRBJ2-3, with 7 nucleotides matching TRBD1. The ends lost 4 bases at V and 3 bases at J; junction bases unmatched: 8. This CDR3 contains 15 residues. The germline V gene has CDR1 SGHNT and CDR2 YYREEE (reference sequence). CDR3 protein: CASSIRQGKTDTQYF. As DNA, the CDR3 is TGTGCCAGCAGCATACGACAGGGTAAGACAGATACGCAGTATTTT.

This clone was observed many times. The V gene is TRBV20-1, the J gene TRBJ2-1; 9 bases fit TRBD2. The trim removed 5 bases at V and 6 bases at J, leaving 8 bases unmatched. This CDR3 spans 14 amino acids. Germline loops: CDR1 DFQATT, CDR2 SNEGSKA (reference sequence). The CDR3: CSAGGGGAINEQFF. The CDR3 nucleotides are TGCAGTGCTGGGGGCGGGGGGGCAATCAATGAGCAGTTCTTC.

A word on this clone: This clone may be a read error of a much larger clone one base away. The V gene is TRBV20-1, the J gene TRBJ2-3, with 7 bases identical to TRBD2. With V trimmed by 3 bases and J by 6 bases, 15 bases remained unmatched. The CDR3 sequence is 16 residues long. Germline V gene sequence: CDR1 DFQATT, CDR2 SNEGSKA (reference sequence). DNA for the CDR3: TGCAGTGCTAGCTCTTGGGGGGGAGAGGTCGGGGATACGCAGTATTTT. Residues: CSASSWGGEVGDTQYF.

This clone was detected many times. The J gene is TRBJ2-5, the V gene TRBV9; 8 bases match TRBD1. V lost 3 bases, J lost 0 bases, and 10 bases stayed unmatched. The germline V gene has CDR1 SGDLS and CDR2 YYNGEE. CDR3 length equals 17 residues. CDR3 sequence (DNA): TGTGCCAGCAGCGAGCAGACAGGGGTGACGTACCAAGAGACCCAGTACTTC. Translating it yields CASSEQTGVTYQETQYF. The variable domain in full, with the rest retrieved from reference TRBV9 and TRBJ2-5, is DSGVTQTPKHLITATGQRVTLRCSPRSGDLSVYWYQQSLDQGLQFLIQYYNGEERAKGNILERFSAQQFPDLHSELNLSSLELGDSALYFCASSEQTGVTYQETQYFGPGTRLLVL.

This clone has at least ten counts. The chain employs TRBV2 and TRBJ1-4; TRBD1 matches at 8 bases. With 7 bases clipped from V and 2 bases from J, the junction kept 9 bases outside the gene matches. The CDR3 is 16 amino acids. Germline CDR1 and CDR2: SNHLY and FYNNEI. CDR3 bases: TGTGCCAGCATACGCCAGGGGGCGCGTACTAATGAAAAACTGTTTTTT. Encoded protein: CASIRQGARTNEKLFF.

There are a few counts of this clone. Since a much larger clone is just one base distant, this may be a read error. The CDR3 coding sequence is TGTGCCACCAGCAGGAGCGACGAGACCCAGTACTTC. This encodes CATSRSDETQYF. The rearrangement joins TRBV15 to TRBJ2-5; no definite D call. Germline loops: CDR1 LNHNV, CDR2 YYDKDF (reference sequence). The CDR3 runs to 12 residues. V gave up 3 bases and J gave up 5 bases, with 7 bases separating them.

This clone was recorded many times. The chain links TRBV29-1 to TRBJ1-2; 8 bases agree with TRBD1. This CDR3 contains 11 residues. V gave up 8 bases and J gave up 8 bases; unmatched junction bases: 7. Germline CDR1 SQVTM, CDR2 ANQGSEA. CDR3 amino acids: CSLQGAEGYTF. The CDR3 coding sequence is TGCAGCTTGCAGGGGGCGGAAGGCTACACCTTC.

The V call is TRBV6-2 or TRBV6-3, the J call TRBJ1-2; D possibly corresponds to TRBD1 (5 bases). The V end was cut by 2 bases, the J end by 5 bases, with 9 bases between. This CDR3 comprises 13 residues. Germline V gene data show CDR1 as MNHEY and CDR2 as SVGEGT. CDR3 protein: CASSYGGGYGYTF. The CDR3 nucleotides read TGTGCCAGCAGTTACGGTGGGGGATATGGCTACACCTTC.

This clone was found many times. Other DNA sequences in the same sample also yield this CDR3. This chain links TRBV15 with TRBJ2-1; 11 bases agree with TRBD2. CDR1 and CDR2 from the germline V gene are LNHNV and YYDKDF (reference sequence). Trimming at V came to 2 bases and at J to 10 bases, leaving 13 bases not matched to a gene. The CDR3 runs to 17 residues. The CDR3 region is CATSRLAGGRPRGEQFF. The CDR3 nucleotides are TGTGCCACCAGCAGACTAGCGGGAGGCCGCCCACGGGGGGAGCAGTTCTTC.

The table lists this clone with many counts. This chain uses TRBV20-1 with TRBJ2-7; 8 nucleotides line up with TRBD2. Germline loops: CDR1 DFQATT, CDR2 SNEGSKA (reference sequence). CDR3 length: 13 amino acids. The V and J ends lost 3 bases and 2 bases, in that order; junction bases with no gene match: 3. CDR3 sequence: CSARSGGAYEQYF. The CDR3 region has the DNA TGCAGTGCTAGGAGCGGGGGAGCCTACGAGCAGTACTTC.

A single count supports this clone. It may be a read error: a sequence one base away is much more abundant. This rearrangement joins TRBV15 to TRBJ2-6; a possible D gene is TRBD1 (5 bases). This CDR3 comprises 21 residues. Germline loops: CDR1 LNHNV, CDR2 YYDKDF (reference sequence). The V gene lost 0 bases and the J gene lost 0 bases, with 21 bases spanning the gap. CDR3 nucleotide sequence: TGTGCCACCAGCAGAGATTTCGGTGTGGTACAGGCGACCTCTGGGGCCAACGTCCTGACTTTC. Protein product: CATSRDFGVVQATSGANVLTF.

This clone qualifies as large (0.1 to 1%). V gene TRBV6-1 combines with J gene TRBJ1-5; the D is unclear. The CDR3 contains 14 residues. V was shortened by 2 bases and J by 5 bases, with 10 bases between the two germline ends. Germline-derived CDR1 and CDR2 are MNHNS and SASEGT. CDR3 DNA sequence: TGTGCCAGCAGTGAAAGGCGCCAGGATCAGCCCCAGCATTTT. Amino acid sequence: CASSERRQDQPQHF.

This clone was recorded at least ten times. V gene TRBV5-1 combines with J gene TRBJ2-1; weak D call: TRBD2 (5 bases). The length of the CDR3 is 15 residues. Germline loops: CDR1 SGHRS, CDR2 YFSETQ. Trimming shortened V by 0 bases and J by 0 bases, and 7 bases separated the two germline ends. The CDR3 DNA follows: TGCGCCAGCAGCTTGGACGGGAACTCCTACAATGAGCAGTTCTTC. Encoded protein: CASSLDGNSYNEQFF.

At least ten counts were recorded for this clone. This chain uses TRBV11-1 with TRBJ2-3; TRBD2 matches 7 bases. The J segment lost 2 bases and the V segment lost 7 bases, leaving 12 bases of the junction unmatched. The length of the CDR3 is 16 residues. CDR1 and CDR2 (germline): SGHAT, FQDESV (reference sequence). CDR3 loop: CASIWASGSPTDTQYF. In DNA form, the CDR3 reads TGTGCCAGCATCTGGGCTAGCGGATCCCCCACAGATACGCAGTATTTT.

Many counts were recorded for this clone. This chain connects TRBV10-3 to TRBJ1-3, with no clear D. The CDR3 covers 13 residues. Germline assignment: CDR1 ENHRY and CDR2 SYGVKD. V was cut by 8 bases and J by 0 bases, with 8 bases left in between. CDR3 nucleotides: TGTGCCATCCTCTACTCCTCTGGAAACACCATATATTTT. This sequence encodes CAILYSSGNTIYF.

Note on this clone: Other DNA sequences in the same sample also yield this CDR3. This chain connects TRBV6-1 to TRBJ2-1; 10 nucleotides match TRBD2. This CDR3 is 15 amino acids long. V trimming: 1 base; J trimming: 4 bases; junction bases outside the gene matches: 1. Germline lookup yields CDR1 MNHNS and CDR2 SASEGT. CDR3 bases: TGTGCCAGCAGTGAAGAAGCGGGAGGGTACAATGAGCAGTTCTTC. The encoded protein is CASSEEAGGYNEQFF.

This clone has at least ten counts. The chain links TRBV20-1 to TRBJ2-1; no reliable D call. V shed 0 bases and J shed 7 bases, with 10 bases lying between them. The germline gives CDR1 DFQATT, CDR2 SNEGSKA (reference sequence). This CDR3 is built from 13 residues. In DNA form, the CDR3 reads TGCAGTGCTAGAGATCCTCGTCGGAATGAGCAGTTCTTC. Translation: CSARDPRRNEQFF.